This T cell receptor (beta chain) was found in a study of blood T cell repertoires in COVID-19. Produced via immunoSEQ multiplex PCR; TCRdb's table is partial and in-frame only. The sample lists 200,000 to 250,000 clones, around 83% occurring once. The CDR3 sequence is 14 residues long. Per the germline V gene, CDR1 is MNHEY and CDR2 is SVGEGT. Trimming took off 6 bases at V and 3 bases at J, with 12 bases between the two ends. Material for sequencing was peripheral blood. The clonotype originates from a woman of 80 years or more with COVID-19, enrolled during active disease. The rearrangement joins TRBV6-2 or TRBV6-3 to TRBJ1-3; D unclear. CDR3: CASSPPPRGNTIYF. The DNA of the CDR3 is TGTGCCAGCAGCCCCCCCCCGCGTGGAAACACCATATATTTT.